The 17 T cell receptor beta chains below were found in one sample sequenced in a study of PD-L1 blockade in urothelial cancer. Specified time point: peripheral blood 6 weeks after treatment start. This table comes from immunoSEQ multiplex PCR, and its TCRdb copy is limited to in-frame clones, with some not included. The sample has some 120,000 clones, around nine tenths seen once. The sample here was PBMCs, taken around atezolizumab (anti-PD-L1) treatment. The receptor source for this set is a man aged 55 to 69 with urothelial cancer.

The chain links TRBV11-2 to TRBJ2-7; the D is unclear. Germline V gene lookup returns CDR1 SGHAT and CDR2 FQNNGV. This CDR3 has 15 residues. V was pared by 1 base and J by 3 bases, with 13 bases between. CDR3 sequence: CASSLGLSNLYEQYF. In DNA form, the CDR3 reads TGTGCCAGCAGCTTAGGACTCAGTAACCTCTACGAGCAGTACTTC.

J is TRBJ2-2 and V is TRBV10-3; TRBD2 agrees at 7 bases. The CDR3 totals 15 residues. The V segment lost 4 bases and the J segment 3 bases; nucleotides outside the gene matches: 5. Germline values: CDR1 ENHRY, CDR2 SYGVKD. The CDR3 coding sequence is TGTGCCATCAGTGCACAGGCGGGGGACACCGGGGAGCTGTTTTTT. Its protein is CAISAQAGDTGELFF.

V is TRBV6-1 and J is TRBJ2-3; unclear D gene. V was shortened by 5 bases and J by 1 base, with 13 bases between the two germline ends. Germline-derived CDR1 and CDR2 are MNHNS and SASEGT. The CDR3 length is 15 residues. The CDR3 region is CASSITLQGTDTQYF. The DNA for the CDR3 is TGTGCCAGCAGTATCACACTTCAGGGCACAGATACGCAGTATTTT.

V gene TRBV5-1 combines with J gene TRBJ1-3; D is unresolved. The CDR3 loop spans 14 amino acids. V gave up 1 base and J gave up 1 base, with 6 bases separating them. Germline CDR1 SGHRS, CDR2 YFSETQ. DNA for the CDR3: TGCGCCAGCAGCTTGACAGTTTCTGGAAACACCATATATTTT. It specifies CASSLTVSGNTIYF.

The chain couples TRBV4-1 to TRBJ2-1, with 8 bases aligning to TRBD1. CDR1 MGHRA and CDR2 YSYEKL come from the germline V gene. CDR3 size: 17 residues. V was clipped by 1 base and J by 4 bases; unmatched bases: 9. CDR3 coding DNA: TGCGCCAGCAGCCAAGTACATGGGCAGGGGGCTTACAATGAGCAGTTCTTC. Its translation: CASSQVHGQGAYNEQFF.

The chain links TRBV10-3 to TRBJ1-2; 10 bases are shared with TRBD1. CDR1 is ENHRY, CDR2 SYGVKD, per germline. With V trimmed by 5 bases and J by 6 bases, 6 bases remained unmatched. This CDR3 has 14 residues. Written as DNA, the CDR3 is TGTGCCATCAGTAGGACAGGGGGAGTTGATGGCTACACCTTC. As protein: CAISRTGGVDGYTF.

V is TRBV5-1 and J is TRBJ2-2, with D possibly matching TRBD1 (5 bases). Per germline, CDR1 SGHRS and CDR2 YFSETQ. Trimming left V 4 bases short and J 1 base short, with 8 bases between. The CDR3 covers 14 residues. CDR3 nucleotides: TGCGCCAGCAGCGAAACAGGGAACACCGGGGAGCTGTTTTTT. Its protein product is CASSETGNTGELFF.

This chain joins TRBV29-1 and TRBJ2-3, with 8 bases that match TRBD2. V shed 8 bases, J shed 2 bases, and the junction held 9 bases outside the gene matches. Germline assignment: CDR1 SQVTM and CDR2 ANQGSEA. The CDR3 extends over 14 amino acids. CDR3 bases: TGCAGCACATCTAGCGGGCCGGTCACAGATACGCAGTATTTT. It is translated as CSTSSGPVTDTQYF.

This sequence joins TRBV7-3 and TRBJ1-1; a possible D gene is TRBD1 (5 bases). Germline loops: CDR1 SGHTA, CDR2 FQGTGA. The CDR3 length is 15 residues. V lost 1 base to trimming and J lost 3 bases, with 12 bases between them. The CDR3 loop reads CASSLRAGQDTEAFF. In nucleotides, the CDR3 is TGTGCCAGCAGCTTAAGGGCAGGGCAGGACACTGAAGCTTTCTTT.

V gene TRBV7-7 combines with J gene TRBJ2-1; TRBD1 is a possible D gene (6 bases). V dropped 5 bases and J dropped 6 bases, with 11 bases sitting between them. The CDR3 contains 13 residues. Germline CDR1 is SSHAT and CDR2 is FNYEAQ (reference sequence). CDR3 sequence (DNA): TGTGCCAGCAGCCTGGACAGAACCAATGAGCAGTTCTTC. Amino acid sequence: CASSLDRTNEQFF. The full variable domain, rest sourced from reference TRBV7-7 and TRBJ2-1, is GAGVSQSPRYKVTKRGQDVTLRCDPISSHATLYWYQQALGQGPEFLTYFNYEAQPDKSGLPSDRFSAERPEGSISTLTIQRTEQRDSAMYRCASSLDRTNEQFFGPGTRLTVL.

The chain has TRBV7-3 and TRBJ1-1; D unclear. The CDR3 spans 13 residues. Per germline, CDR1 SGHTA and CDR2 FQGTGA. Trimming stripped 6 bases from V and 1 base from J, with 9 bases between. The CDR3 sequence is CASSPRANTEAFF. CDR3 nucleotide sequence: TGTGCCAGCAGTCCGAGGGCGAACACTGAAGCTTTCTTT.

The chain links TRBV12-2 to TRBJ2-1; TRBD2, the table's D call, lacks a check against the DNA. TRBV12-2 is flagged as a pseudogene. The CDR3 totals 14 residues. The DNA for the CDR3 is TGTGCAAGTCGCTCCGGGACTAGCGGCAATGAGCAGTTCTTC. Its protein is CASRSGTSGNEQFF.

V is TRBV19 and J is TRBJ2-7; D may be TRBD1 (6 bases). This CDR3 has 13 residues. Germline assignment: CDR1 LNHDA and CDR2 SQIVND (reference sequence). Trimming took 5 bases from V and 4 from J, leaving 12 bases between them. CDR3 sequence (DNA): TGTGCCAGTAGTTTTGGGGGCGGGTACGAGCAGTACTTC. Translation: CASSFGGGYEQYF.

This chain links TRBV7-2 with TRBJ2-1, with 9 nucleotides matching TRBD1. Unmatched junction bases numbered 5, after V lost 5 bases and J lost 3 bases. CDR3 length equals 15 residues. Germline assignment: CDR1 SGHTA and CDR2 FQGNSA. The CDR3 reads CASSPRDRDYNEQFF. The CDR3 bases are TGTGCCAGCAGCCCCCGGGACAGGGACTACAATGAGCAGTTCTTC.

The rearrangement links TRBV29-1 to TRBJ2-3; TRBD2 agrees at 8 bases. The CDR3 totals 15 residues. Germline-derived CDR1 and CDR2 are SQVTM and ANQGSEA. V was pared by 8 bases and J by 3 bases, with 13 bases of the junction left unmatched. DNA of the CDR3: TGCAGCCCCTCGGCGGGCAGCGGGGGTACAGATACGCAGTATTTT. Translated: CSPSAGSGGTDTQYF.

This clone was observed a single time. This chain connects TRBV7-8 to TRBJ2-1; D possibly corresponds to TRBD2 (7 bases). Germline V CDR1 and CDR2: SGHVS, FQNEAQ. CDR3 length: 15 residues. V lost 5 bases to trimming and J lost 6 bases, with 17 bases between them. As DNA, the CDR3 is TGTGCCAGCAGCCGCTTGGGGGGGCGTCCCAATGAGCAGTTCTTC. This translates into CASSRLGGRPNEQFF.

The chain carries TRBV7-3 and TRBJ2-6; no reliable D call. Germline CDR1 SGHTA, CDR2 FQGTGA. V gave up 2 bases and J gave up 0 bases, with 23 bases separating them. The length of the CDR3 is 21 residues. CDR3 DNA: TGTGCCAGCAGCTTACGTTCTCGGGTCGAGCGTCTAAGCTCTGGGGCCAACGTCCTGACTTTC. Protein sequence: CASSLRSRVERLSSGANVLTF.